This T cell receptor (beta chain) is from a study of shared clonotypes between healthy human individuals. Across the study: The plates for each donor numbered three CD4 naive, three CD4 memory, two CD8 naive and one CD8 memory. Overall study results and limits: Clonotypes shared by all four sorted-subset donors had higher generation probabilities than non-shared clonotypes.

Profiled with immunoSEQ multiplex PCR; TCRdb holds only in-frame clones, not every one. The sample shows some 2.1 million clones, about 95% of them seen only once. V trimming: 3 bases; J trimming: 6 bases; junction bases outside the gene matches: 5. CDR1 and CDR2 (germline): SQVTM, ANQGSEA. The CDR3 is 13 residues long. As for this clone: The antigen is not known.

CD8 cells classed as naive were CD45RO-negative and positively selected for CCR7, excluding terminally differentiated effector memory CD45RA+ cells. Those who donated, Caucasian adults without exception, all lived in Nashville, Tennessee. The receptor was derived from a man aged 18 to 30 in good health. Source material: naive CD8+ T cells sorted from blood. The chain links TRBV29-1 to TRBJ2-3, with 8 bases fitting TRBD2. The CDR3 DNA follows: TGCAGCGTTGACCGGGGGGGCCGTGATACGCAGTATTTT. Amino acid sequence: CSVDRGGRDTQYF.